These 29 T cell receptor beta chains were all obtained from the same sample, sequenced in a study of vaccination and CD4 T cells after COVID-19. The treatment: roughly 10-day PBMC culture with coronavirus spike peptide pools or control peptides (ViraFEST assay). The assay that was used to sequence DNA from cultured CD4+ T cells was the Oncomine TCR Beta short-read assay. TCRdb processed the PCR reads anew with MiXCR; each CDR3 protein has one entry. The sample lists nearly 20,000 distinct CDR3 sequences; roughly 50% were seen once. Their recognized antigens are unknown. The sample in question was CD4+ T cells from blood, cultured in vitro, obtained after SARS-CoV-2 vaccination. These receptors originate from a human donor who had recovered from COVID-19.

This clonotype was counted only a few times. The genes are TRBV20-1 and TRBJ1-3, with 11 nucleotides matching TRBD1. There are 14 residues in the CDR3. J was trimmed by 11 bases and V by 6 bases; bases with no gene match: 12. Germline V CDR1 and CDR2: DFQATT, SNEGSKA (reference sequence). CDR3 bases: TGCAGTGCACGCGGACAGGGGGCACCCATCCCCATATATTTT. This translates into CSARGQGAPIPIYF.

The DNA for the CDR3 is TGCGCCAGCAGCTCGGGGACAGTCGGCACTGAAGCTTTCTTT. Amino acid sequence: CASSSGTVGTEAFF. The gene calls are TRBV5-1 and TRBJ1-1; 7 nucleotides match TRBD1. This CDR3 comprises 14 residues. The germline V gene encodes CDR1 SGHRS and CDR2 YFSETQ. V shed 3 bases and J 4 bases; nucleotides not matched to a gene: 6.

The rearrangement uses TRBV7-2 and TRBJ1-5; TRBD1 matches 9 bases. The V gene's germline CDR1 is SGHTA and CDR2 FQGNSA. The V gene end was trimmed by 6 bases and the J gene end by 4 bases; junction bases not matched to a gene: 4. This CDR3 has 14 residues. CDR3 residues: CASRWDRENQPQHF. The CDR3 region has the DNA TGTGCCAGCAGATGGGACAGGGAAAATCAGCCCCAGCATTTT.

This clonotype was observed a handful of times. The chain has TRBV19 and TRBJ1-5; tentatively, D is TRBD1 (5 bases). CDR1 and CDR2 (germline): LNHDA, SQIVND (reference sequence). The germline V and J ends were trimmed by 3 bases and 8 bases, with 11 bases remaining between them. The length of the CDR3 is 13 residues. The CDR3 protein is CASSIRGAEPQHF. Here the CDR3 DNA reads TGTGCCAGTAGTATCCGGGGCGCGGAGCCCCAGCATTTT.

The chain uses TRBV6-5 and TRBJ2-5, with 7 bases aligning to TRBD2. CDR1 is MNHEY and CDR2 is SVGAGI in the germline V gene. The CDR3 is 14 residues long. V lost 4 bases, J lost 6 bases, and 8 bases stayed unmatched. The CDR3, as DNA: TGTGCCAGCAGTTCGGGCGGGGGAGCGAAGACCCAGTACTTC. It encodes CASSSGGGAKTQYF.

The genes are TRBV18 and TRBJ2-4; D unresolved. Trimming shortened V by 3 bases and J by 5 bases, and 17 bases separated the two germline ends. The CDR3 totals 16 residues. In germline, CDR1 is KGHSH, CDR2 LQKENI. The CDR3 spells CASSPPSGPHQNIQYF. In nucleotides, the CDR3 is TGTGCCAGCTCACCTCCCTCCGGGCCTCACCAAAACATTCAGTACTTC.

CDR3 amino acids: CASRQTVVNTDTQYF. The DNA of the CDR3 is TGTGCCAGCAGACAGACAGTAGTAAACACAGATACGCAGTATTTT. This chain links TRBV5-4 with TRBJ2-3; TRBD1 is a possible D gene (5 bases). Trimming took off 5 bases at V and 2 bases at J, with 15 bases between the two ends. There are 15 residues in the CDR3. Germline V gene lookup returns CDR1 SGHNT and CDR2 YYREEE (reference sequence).

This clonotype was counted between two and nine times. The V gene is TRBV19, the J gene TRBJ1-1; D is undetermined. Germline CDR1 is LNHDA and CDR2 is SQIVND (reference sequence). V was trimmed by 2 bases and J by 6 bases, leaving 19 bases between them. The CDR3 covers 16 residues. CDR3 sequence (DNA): TGTGCCAGTAGTATACTTGTTGTCCGGGCAAGGGCTGAAGCTTTCTTT. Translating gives CASSILVVRARAEAFF.

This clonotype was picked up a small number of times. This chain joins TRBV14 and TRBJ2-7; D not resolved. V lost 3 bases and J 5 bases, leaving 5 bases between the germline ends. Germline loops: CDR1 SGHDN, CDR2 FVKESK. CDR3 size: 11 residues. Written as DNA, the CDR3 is TGTGCCAGCAGCCAGCGAAACGAGCAGTACTTC. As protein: CASSQRNEQYF.

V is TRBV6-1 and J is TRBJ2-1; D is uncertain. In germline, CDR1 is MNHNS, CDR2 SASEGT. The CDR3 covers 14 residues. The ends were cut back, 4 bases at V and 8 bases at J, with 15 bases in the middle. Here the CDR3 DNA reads TGTGCCAGCAGTGGGGCCCACGGCCGTGATGAGCAGTTCTTC. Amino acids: CASSGAHGRDEQFF.

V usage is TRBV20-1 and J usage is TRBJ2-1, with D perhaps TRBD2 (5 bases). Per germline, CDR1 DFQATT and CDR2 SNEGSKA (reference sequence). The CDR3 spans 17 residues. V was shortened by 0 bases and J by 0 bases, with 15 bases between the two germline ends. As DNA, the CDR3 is TGCAGTGCTAGAGATGTTGTAGCGCTCTACTCCTACAATGAGCAGTTCTTC. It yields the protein CSARDVVALYSYNEQFF.

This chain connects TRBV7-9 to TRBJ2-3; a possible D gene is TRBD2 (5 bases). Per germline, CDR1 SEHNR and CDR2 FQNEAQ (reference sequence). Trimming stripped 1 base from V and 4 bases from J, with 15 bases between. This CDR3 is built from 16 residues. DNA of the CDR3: TGTGCCAGCAGCTTAGTGTCGGGCTCCGGGGCAGATACGCAGTATTTT. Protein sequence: CASSLVSGSGADTQYF.

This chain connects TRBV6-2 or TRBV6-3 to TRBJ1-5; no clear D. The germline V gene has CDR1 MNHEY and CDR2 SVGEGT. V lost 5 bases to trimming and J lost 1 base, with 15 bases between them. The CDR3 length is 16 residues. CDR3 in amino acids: CASSPTFAGSNQPQHF. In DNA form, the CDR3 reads TGTGCCAGCAGTCCTACCTTTGCAGGCAGCAATCAGCCCCAGCATTTT.

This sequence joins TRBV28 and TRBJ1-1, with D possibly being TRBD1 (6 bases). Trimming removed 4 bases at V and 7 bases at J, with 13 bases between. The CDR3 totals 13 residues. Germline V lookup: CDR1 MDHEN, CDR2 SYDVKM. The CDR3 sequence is CASSSGQALEAFF. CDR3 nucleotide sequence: TGTGCCAGCAGTTCGGGACAAGCGCTTGAAGCTTTCTTT.

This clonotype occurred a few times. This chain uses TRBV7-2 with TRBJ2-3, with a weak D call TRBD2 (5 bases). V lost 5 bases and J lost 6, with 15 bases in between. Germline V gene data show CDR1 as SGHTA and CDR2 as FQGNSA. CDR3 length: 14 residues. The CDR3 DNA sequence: TGTGCCAGCAGCCAGGACTTGGGCGAGGATACGCAGTATTTT. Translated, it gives CASSQDLGEDTQYF.

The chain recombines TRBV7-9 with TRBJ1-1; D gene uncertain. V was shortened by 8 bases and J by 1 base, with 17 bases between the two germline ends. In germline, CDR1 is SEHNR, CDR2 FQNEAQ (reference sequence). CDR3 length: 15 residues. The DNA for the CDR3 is TGTGCCAGCGTCGAATGGAAGCAAAGGAACACTGAAGCTTTCTTT. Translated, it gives CASVEWKQRNTEAFF. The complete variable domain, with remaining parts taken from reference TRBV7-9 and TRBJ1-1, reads DTGVSQNPRHKITKRGQNVTFRCDPISEHNRLYWYRQTLGQGPEFLTYFQNEAQLEKSRLLSDRFSAERPKGSFSTLEIQRTEQGDSAMYLCASVEWKQRNTEAFFGQGTRLTVV.

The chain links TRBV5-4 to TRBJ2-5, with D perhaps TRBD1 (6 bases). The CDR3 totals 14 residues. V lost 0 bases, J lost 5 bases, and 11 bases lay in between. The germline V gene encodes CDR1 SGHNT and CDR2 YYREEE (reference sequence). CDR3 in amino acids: CASSLGPGEETQYF. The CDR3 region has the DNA TGTGCCAGCAGCTTGGGGCCAGGGGAGGAGACCCAGTACTTC.

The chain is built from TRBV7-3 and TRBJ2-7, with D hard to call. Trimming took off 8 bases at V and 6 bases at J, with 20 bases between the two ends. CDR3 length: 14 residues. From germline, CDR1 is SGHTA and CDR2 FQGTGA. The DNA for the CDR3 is TGTGCCAGCTCCCAACTTCGTTGGAGCCTCGAGCAGTACTTC. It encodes CASSQLRWSLEQYF.

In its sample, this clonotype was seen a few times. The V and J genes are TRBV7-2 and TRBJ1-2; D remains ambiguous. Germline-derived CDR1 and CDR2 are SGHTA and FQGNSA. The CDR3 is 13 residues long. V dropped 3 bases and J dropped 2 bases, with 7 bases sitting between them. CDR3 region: CASSFSGNYGYTF. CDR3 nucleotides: TGTGCCAGCAGCTTTTCGGGAAACTATGGCTACACCTTC. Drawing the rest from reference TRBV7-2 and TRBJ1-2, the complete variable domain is GAGVSQSPSNKVTEKGKDVELRCDPISGHTALYWYRQSLGQGLEFLIYFQGNSAPDKSGLPSDRFSAERTGGSVSTLTIQRTQQEDSAVYLCASSFSGNYGYTFGSGTRLTVV.

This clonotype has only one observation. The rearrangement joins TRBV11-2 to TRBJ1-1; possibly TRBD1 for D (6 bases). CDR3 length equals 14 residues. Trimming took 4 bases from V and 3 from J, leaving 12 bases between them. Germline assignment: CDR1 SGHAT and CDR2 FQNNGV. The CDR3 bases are TGTGCCAGCAGCTCGCAGGGGTTGGACACTGAAGCTTTCTTT. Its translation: CASSSQGLDTEAFF.

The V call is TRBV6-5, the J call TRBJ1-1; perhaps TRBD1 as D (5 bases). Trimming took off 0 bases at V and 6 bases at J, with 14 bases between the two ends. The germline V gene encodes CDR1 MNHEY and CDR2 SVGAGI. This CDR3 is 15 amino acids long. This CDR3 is CASSYSFREGAEAFF. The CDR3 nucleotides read TGTGCCAGCAGTTACTCGTTTCGGGAAGGGGCTGAAGCTTTCTTT.

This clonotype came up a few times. CDR3 bases: TGTGCCAGCAGCCGCCAGAGGGGACAGGGCCAAGAGACCCAGTACTTC. Translating it yields CASSRQRGQGQETQYF. The chain combines TRBV7-2 with TRBJ2-5; 9 nucleotides align to TRBD1. J lost 1 base, V lost 5 bases, and 8 bases had no gene match. This CDR3 has 16 residues. Germline values: CDR1 SGHTA, CDR2 FQGNSA.

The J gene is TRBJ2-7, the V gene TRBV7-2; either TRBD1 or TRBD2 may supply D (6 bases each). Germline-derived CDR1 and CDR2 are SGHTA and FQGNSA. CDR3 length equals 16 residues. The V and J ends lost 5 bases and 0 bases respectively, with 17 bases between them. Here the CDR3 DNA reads TGTGCCAGCAGCCTGGAGGGGACACGATCCTCCTACGAGCAGTACTTC. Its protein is CASSLEGTRSSYEQYF.

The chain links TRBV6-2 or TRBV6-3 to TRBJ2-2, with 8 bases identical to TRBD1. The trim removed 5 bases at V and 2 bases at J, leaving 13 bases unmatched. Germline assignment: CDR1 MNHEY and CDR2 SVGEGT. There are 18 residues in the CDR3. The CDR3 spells CASSKSGRTGLNTGELFF. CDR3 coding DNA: TGTGCCAGCAGTAAATCCGGACGGACAGGGCTTAACACCGGGGAGCTGTTTTTT.

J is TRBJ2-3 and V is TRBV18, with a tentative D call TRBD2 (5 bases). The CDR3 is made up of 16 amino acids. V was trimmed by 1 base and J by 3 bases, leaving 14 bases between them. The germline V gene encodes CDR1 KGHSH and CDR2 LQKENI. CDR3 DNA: TGTGCCAGCTCACCACAGCTAGCTGCTGAGACAGATACGCAGTATTTT. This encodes CASSPQLAAETDTQYF.

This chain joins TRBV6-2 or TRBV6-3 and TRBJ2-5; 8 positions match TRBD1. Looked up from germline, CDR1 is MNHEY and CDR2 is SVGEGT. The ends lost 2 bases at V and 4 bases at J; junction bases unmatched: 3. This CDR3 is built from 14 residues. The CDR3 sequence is CASSYVTGGETQYF. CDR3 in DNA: TGTGCCAGCAGTTACGTCACAGGGGGAGAGACCCAGTACTTC.

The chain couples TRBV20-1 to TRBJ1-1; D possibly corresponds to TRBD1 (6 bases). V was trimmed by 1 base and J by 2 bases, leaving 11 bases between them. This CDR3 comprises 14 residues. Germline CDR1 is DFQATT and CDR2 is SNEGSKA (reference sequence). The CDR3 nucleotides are TGCAGTGCTAGAGGTGGCAGGGGAAACACTGAAGCTTTCTTT. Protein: CSARGGRGNTEAFF.

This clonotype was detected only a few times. The CDR3 loop reads CASSLGTGRDYGYTF. The CDR3 DNA reads TGTGCCAGCAGCTTAGGGACAGGGCGAGACTATGGCTACACCTTC. This sequence joins TRBV11-2 and TRBJ1-2, with 8 bases identical to TRBD1. The CDR3 is 15 residues long. Germline assignment: CDR1 SGHAT and CDR2 FQNNGV. Trimming took 1 base from V and 3 from J; bases not matched to a gene: 4. Looking up the rest from reference TRBV11-2 and TRBJ1-2 gives the full variable domain: EAGVAQSPRYKIIEKRQSVAFWCNPISGHATLYWYQQILGQGPKLLIQFQNNGVVDDSQLPKDRFSAERLKGVDSTLKIQPAKLEDSAVYLCASSLGTGRDYGYTFGSGTRLTVV.

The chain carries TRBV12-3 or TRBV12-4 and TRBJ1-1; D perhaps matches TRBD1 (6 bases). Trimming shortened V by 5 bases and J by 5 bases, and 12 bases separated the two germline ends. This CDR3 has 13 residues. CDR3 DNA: TGTGCCAGCAGTGTTACAGGGAGTACTGAAGCTTTCTTT. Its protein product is CASSVTGSTEAFF.